This is a list of T cell receptor beta chains from one sample in a study of technical replicates of blood from a few donors. Profiled with immunoSEQ multiplex PCR; TCRdb holds only in-frame clones, not every one. The table lists around 50,000 clones, around 90% of them singletons. Sequenced: PBMCs. The receptors originated from a human donor in good health. Some clones in this sample may be carry-over from other donors' samples. CDR3s include the opening cysteine and the closing phenylalanine or tryptophan. A D gene is named only where the DNA matches it firmly. Size is stated for part of the rows, as once, few or many counts, or as a class when the clone is expanded.

>.|TRBJ2-7|TRBD2|TRBV27
TGTGCCGGAGAGACTCAGGCTAGCGGAAATTACGAGCAGTACTTC
CAGETQASGNYEQYF
>.|TRBJ2-1|.|TRBV25-1
TGTGCCAGCAGTGAATTTAAGCGGCTAAGCTCCTACAATGAGCAGTTCTTC
CASSEFKRLSSYNEQFF
>.|TRBJ2-3|.|TRBV5-6
TGTGCCAGCAGCGGCCTGCGGGTCCAGAGCACAGATACGCAGTATTTT
CASSGLRVQSTDTQYF
>.|TRBJ2-4|TRBD2|TRBV6-5
TGTGCCAGCGGGGGGGGGAATAAAAACATTCAGTACTTC
CASGGGNKNIQYF
>.|TRBJ2-7|.|TRBV27
TGTGCCACCTGGACAGCTACCTCCTACGAGCAGTACTTC
CATWTATSYEQYF
>.|TRBJ2-1|.|TRBV4-3
TGCGCCAGCAGCCAAGGATCAGGGGCCTCCCCGCGGTTTAGGCAGTTCTTC
CASSQGSGASPRFRQFF
>.|TRBJ2-3|.|TRBV9
TGTGCCAGCAGCTCTGGGACTGATGGGACAGATACGCAGTATTTT
CASSSGTDGTDTQYF
>few|TRBJ2-1|.|TRBV4-2
TGTGCCAGCAGCCAAGATCCACAGTCCTACAATGAGCAGTTCTTC
CASSQDPQSYNEQFF
>.|TRBJ2-4|.|TRBV5-1
TGCGCCAGCAGCTTGGGGGGGGTCTTAGCCAAAAACATTCAGTACTTC
CASSLGGVLAKNIQYF
>.|TRBJ2-5|.|TRBV30
TGTGCCTGGAGTGGGGGAGTCCAAGAGACCCAGTACTTC
CAWSGGVQETQYF
>.|TRBJ2-3|TRBD1|TRBV7-9
TGTGCCAGCAGCCTACGACAGGGAAGGACTTTCGCAGATACGCAGTATTTT
CASSLRQGRTFADTQYF
>.|TRBJ2-3|TRBD1|TRBV5-1
TGCGCCAGCAGCCGACAGGGTTTTACGACAGATACGCAGTATTTT
CASSRQGFTTDTQYF
>.|TRBJ2-7|.|TRBV18
TGTGCCAGCTCACCGACAGTATTCTACGAGCAGTACTTC
CASSPTVFYEQYF
>.|TRBJ2-7|TRBD1|TRBV4-2
TGTGCCAGCAGCATCGGGACAGATCTCTCCTACGAGCAGTACTTC
CASSIGTDLSYEQYF
>.|TRBJ1-2|.|TRBV20-1
TGCAGTGCTAGAGGGCTTTTTGGCTACACCTTC
CSARGLFGYTF
>once|TRBJ1-1|.|TRBV4-2
TGTGCCAGCAGCCAAGATCTTGCGGGGGAGGCTGAAGCTTTCTTT
CASSQDLAGEAEAFF
>.|TRBJ1-5|.|TRBV5-4
TGTGCCAGCAGCCCCGCCCCAGGCCAGCCCCAGCATTTT
CASSPAPGQPQHF
>.|TRBJ1-1|.|TRBV10-3
TGTGCCACCACGGATTTAATAGGGGTACCTGAAGCTTTCTTT
CATTDLIGVPEAFF
>once|TRBJ1-1|.|TRBV7-3
TGTGCCAGCAGACGACAGGTGGGCACTGAAGCTTTCTTT
CASRRQVGTEAFF
>.|TRBJ2-7|.|TRBV7-9
TGTGCCAGCAGCTTAGAACCAGATTACGAGCAGTACTTC
CASSLEPDYEQYF
>.|TRBJ1-5|.|TRBV30
TGTGCCTGGAGGAAGGCAGGGGTTAGCAATCAGCCCCAGCATTTT
CAWRKAGVSNQPQHF
>.|TRBJ2-3|TRBD2|TRBV7-3
TGTGCCAGCAGCTTTAGCGGGGGGGGCGCAGATACGCAGTATTTT
CASSFSGGGADTQYF
>once|TRBJ2-2|TRBD2|TRBV7-3
TGTGCCAGCAGTTCCCTAGCGGGAGGTTTAGGGGAGCTGTTTTTT
CASSSLAGGLGELFF
>.|TRBJ2-5|TRBD2|TRBV2
TGTGCCAGCAGCGAATTAGCGGGGGGGGTAAAAGAGACCCAGTACTTC
CASSELAGGVKETQYF
>few|TRBJ2-2|.|TRBV23-1
TGCGCCAGCAGTCAATGGCAGGGAGGCACCGGGGAGCTGTTTTTT
CASSQWQGGTGELFF
>.|TRBJ1-4|TRBD1|TRBV6-5
TGTGCCAGCAGTTACCTCAGGGGGGCAACTAATGAAAAACTGTTTTTT
CASSYLRGATNEKLFF
>once|TRBJ2-1|.|TRBV19
TGTGCCAGTAGTAGAAACGCGGGCAGGCAGTTCTTC
CASSRNAGRQFF
>.|TRBJ2-3|TRBD2|TRBV7-3
TGTGCCAGCAGCTCCTACAGCGGGGGGGTCTCAGATACGCAGTATTTT
CASSSYSGGVSDTQYF
>.|TRBJ2-3|TRBD2|TRBV28
TGTGCCAGCGGCATAGCGGGAGGTGGCACAGATACGCAGTATTTT
CASGIAGGGTDTQYF